A single sample is the source of the 7 T cell receptor beta chains below, sequenced in a study of blood T cell repertoires in COVID-19. Clones were read by immunoSEQ multiplex PCR, and TCRdb kept only the in-frame ones, dropping some. The data contain about 150,000 clones, about 82% of them seen just once; the ten biggest clones take up approximately 7%. The specimen sequenced was peripheral blood. These receptors were taken from a man between 50 and 59 years old with active or convalescent COVID-19.

The chain links TRBV7-2 to TRBJ2-3; possibly TRBD1 for D (5 bases). This CDR3 comprises 15 residues. Germline CDR1 is SGHTA and CDR2 is FQGNSA. The germline V and J ends were trimmed by 5 bases and 0 bases, with 12 bases remaining between them. CDR3 residues: CASSPLGASTDTQYF. The CDR3 DNA is TGTGCCAGCAGCCCCTTAGGGGCTAGCACAGATACGCAGTATTTT.

V gene TRBV19 combines with J gene TRBJ1-3; D call uncertain. Trimming stripped 2 bases from V and 0 bases from J, with 11 bases between. The CDR3 consists of 16 residues. CDR1 is LNHDA and CDR2 is SQIVND in the germline V gene (reference sequence). In nucleotides, the CDR3 is TGTGCCAGTAGTATAAGAACAGCTTTCTCTGGAAACACCATATATTTT. It yields the protein CASSIRTAFSGNTIYF.

The genes are TRBV4-2 and TRBJ1-6, with TRBD1 matching 7 bases. V trimming: 5 bases; J trimming: 10 bases; junction bases outside the gene matches: 11. Germline V gene data show CDR1 as LGHNA and CDR2 as YNFKEQ. The CDR3 is 15 amino acids. The CDR3 reads CASSEARQGGSPLHF. CDR3 bases: TGTGCCAGCAGCGAAGCTCGACAGGGTGGGTCACCCCTCCACTTT.

The CDR3, as DNA: TGTGCCAGCAGCGTAGACCAGGGAGGAGAGACCCAGTACTTC. This sequence encodes CASSVDQGGETQYF. This chain joins TRBV9 and TRBJ2-5; a weak D match, TRBD2 (6 bases). The CDR3 contains 14 residues. V was pared by 0 bases and J by 4 bases, with 10 bases between. Germline CDR1 SGDLS, CDR2 YYNGEE.

V and J are TRBV3-1 (or the pseudogene TRBV3-2) and TRBJ2-7, with 8 bases fitting TRBD2. The CDR3 is 13 amino acids. The junction had 2 bases not matched to a gene; V was cut back by 2 bases and J by 5 bases. CDR1 and CDR2 from the germline V gene are LGHDT and YNNKEL (reference sequence). This chain's CDR3 is CASSQPTSDEQYF. The DNA for the CDR3 is TGTGCCAGCAGCCAACCGACTAGCGACGAGCAGTACTTC.

This chain uses TRBV6-5 with TRBJ1-2; D not resolved. This CDR3 is 12 amino acids long. Germline CDR1 and CDR2: MNHEY and SVGAGI. The germline V and J ends were trimmed by 7 bases and 5 bases, with 11 bases remaining between them. The CDR3 reads CASIESGYGYTF. CDR3 DNA sequence: TGTGCCAGCATCGAATCCGGGTATGGCTACACCTTC.

This chain uses TRBV9 with TRBJ1-2; D unresolved. Germline CDR1 and CDR2: SGDLS and YYNGEE. The V gene lost 0 bases and the J gene lost 0 bases, with 15 bases spanning the gap. The CDR3 has 17 amino acids. CDR3 residues: CASSVAGVRDTNYGYTF. The CDR3 nucleotides read TGTGCCAGCAGCGTAGCTGGGGTGAGGGATACTAACTATGGCTACACCTTC.